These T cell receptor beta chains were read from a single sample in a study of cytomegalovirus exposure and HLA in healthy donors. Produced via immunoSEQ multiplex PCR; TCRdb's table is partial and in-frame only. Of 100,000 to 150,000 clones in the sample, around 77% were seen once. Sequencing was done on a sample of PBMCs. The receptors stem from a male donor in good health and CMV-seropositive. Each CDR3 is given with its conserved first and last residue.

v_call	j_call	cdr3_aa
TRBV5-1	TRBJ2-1	CASNSGGASYNEQFF
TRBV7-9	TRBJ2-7	CASSPLYEQYF
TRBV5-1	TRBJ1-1	CASSLASQGSEAFF
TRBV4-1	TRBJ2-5	CASSGRGGREETQYF
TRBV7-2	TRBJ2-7	CASSLVSSDYEQYF
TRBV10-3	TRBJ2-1	CAISALTSGNNEQFF
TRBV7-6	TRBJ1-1	CASSVLQGSLGEAFF
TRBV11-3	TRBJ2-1	CASSVGQGYNEQFF
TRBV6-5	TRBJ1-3	CASSYGGAVGNTIYF
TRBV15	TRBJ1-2	CATNPAWDKNGYTF
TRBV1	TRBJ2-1	CTSSQDFRWEGGFYNEQFF
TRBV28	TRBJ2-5	CASTPLAGVETQYF
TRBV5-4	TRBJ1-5	CASSIAGGSQPQHF
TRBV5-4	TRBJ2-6	CASSLSAPSGANGLTF
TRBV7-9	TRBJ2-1	CASSLGRQGRPGVYNEQFF
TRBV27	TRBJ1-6	CASSFPQGSGLMPLHF
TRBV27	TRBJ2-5	CASSPRGETQYF
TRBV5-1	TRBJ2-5	CASSLGQREQETQYF
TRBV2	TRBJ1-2	CASSVSPGGTRGYTF
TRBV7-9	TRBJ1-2	CASSFDGQGGFNYGYTF
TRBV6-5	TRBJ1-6	CASSYEGQGATALHF
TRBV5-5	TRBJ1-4	CASSLQGENEKLFF
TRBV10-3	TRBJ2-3	CAISESTSSIDTQYF
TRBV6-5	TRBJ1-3	CASSPRRGSGNTIYF
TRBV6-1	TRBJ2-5	CASSGDSQETQYF
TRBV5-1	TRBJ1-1	CASRRTGADTEAFF
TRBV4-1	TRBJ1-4	CASSQERQRELFF
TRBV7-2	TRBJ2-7	CASSLGLGAYEQYF
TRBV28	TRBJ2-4	CASSLSGEKNIQYF
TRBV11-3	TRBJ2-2	CASSYLSNTGELFF
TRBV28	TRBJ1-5	CASSYDSPRSNQPQHF
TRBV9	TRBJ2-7	CASSMGAGSTYEQYF
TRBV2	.	CASRDLNKGLVGSEQYF
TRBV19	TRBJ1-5	CASTLQGAGVQHF
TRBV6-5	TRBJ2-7	CASSLTGAYEQYF
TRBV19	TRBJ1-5	CASSLPSRSGLNQPQHF
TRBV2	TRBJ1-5	CASSARPGIQPQHF
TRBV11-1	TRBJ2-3	CASTEGGGLSFTDTQYF
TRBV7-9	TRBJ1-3	CASSLETGEIGNTIYF
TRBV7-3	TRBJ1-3	CASSLTASSGNTIYF
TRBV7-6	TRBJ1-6	CASSLALNSPLHF
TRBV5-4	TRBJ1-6	CASSRLQGLSPLHF
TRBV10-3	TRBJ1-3	CAISERVSGNTIYF
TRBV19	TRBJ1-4	CATRPREAVWKLFF
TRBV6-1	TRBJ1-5	CASSGGHLNQPQHF
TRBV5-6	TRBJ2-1	CASSPVGSYNEQFF
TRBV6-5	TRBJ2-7	CASSIQREGPYEQYF
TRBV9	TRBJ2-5	CASSDRAGGLGETQYF
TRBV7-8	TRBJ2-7	CASSSWRNYEQYF
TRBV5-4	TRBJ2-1	CASSLYRGLNNEQFF
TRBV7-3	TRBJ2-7	CASSPSGRVTYEQYF
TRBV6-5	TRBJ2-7	CASSYRGRANRYEQYF
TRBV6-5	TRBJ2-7	CASSPDSPTGEQYF